The rows below give T cell receptor beta chains drawn from one sample of a study of graft-versus-host responses after intestinal transplantation. This table comes from immunoSEQ multiplex PCR, and its TCRdb copy is limited to in-frame clones, with some not included. Of some 7,000 clones in the sample, about 30% were seen once. The sample consisted of alloreactive CD4+ T cells from a mixed lymphocyte reaction culture, taken before transplantation. The source is a human patient who was an organ donor for intestinal transplantation. CDR3s leave out the opening cysteine and the closing phenylalanine or tryptophan. D genes are given only for firm matches.

v_call: TRBV28; d_call: NA; j_call: TRBJ1-2; cdr3_aa: ASNVQGHYYGYT
v_call: TRBV7-7; d_call: NA; j_call: TRBJ2-3; cdr3_aa: ASSPSGGTDTQY
v_call: TRBV18; d_call: TRBD1; j_call: TRBJ2-1; cdr3_aa: ASSPPGTGGNEQF
v_call: TRBV6-1; d_call: TRBD2; j_call: TRBJ2-1; cdr3_aa: ASTHPGTSGLWTF
v_call: TRBV4-2; d_call: NA; j_call: TRBJ2-7; cdr3_aa: ASSPARAPYEQY
v_call: TRBV20-1; d_call: NA; j_call: TRBJ2-5; cdr3_aa: SARSGTQY
v_call: TRBV9; d_call: NA; j_call: TRBJ1-5; cdr3_aa: ASREDPSHRTLKSINQPQH
v_call: TRBV7-3; d_call: NA; j_call: TRBJ2-5; cdr3_aa: ASSKGKGETQY
v_call: TRBV7-9; d_call: NA; j_call: TRBJ2-2; cdr3_aa: ASSLDRLAGAGELF
v_call: TRBV6-8; d_call: NA; j_call: TRBJ2-7; cdr3_aa: ASSPERKRAITGIYEQY